A selection of T cell receptor beta chains follows, all from one sample in a study of T cell responses to AZD1222 COVID-19 vaccine. Clones were sequenced by immunoSEQ multiplex PCR, and TCRdb holds only the in-frame ones, with some missing. The sample consists of approximately 100,000 clones, roughly 91% of them appearing once. Sequencing used peripheral blood, obtained 28 days after the second AZD1222 dose. The receptors were gathered from an adult who received the AZD1222 COVID-19 vaccine. Each CDR3 is given with its conserved first and last residue. The D gene is left open where the match is weak. Rows give clone size only sometimes, using once, few, many, or a class for an expanded clone.

d_gene: NA; abundance: NA; j_gene: TRBJ2-3; v_gene: TRBV7-2; CDR3aa: CASSSRRSTDTQYF; CDR3nt: TGTGCCAGCAGCTCGCGCCGTAGCACAGATACGCAGTATTTT
d_gene: NA; abundance: NA; j_gene: TRBJ2-3; v_gene: TRBV30; CDR3aa: CAWSVGTDTQYF; CDR3nt: TGTGCCTGGAGTGTGGGTACAGATACGCAGTATTTT
d_gene: TRBD1; abundance: NA; j_gene: TRBJ2-7; v_gene: TRBV13; CDR3aa: CASSVPGTADYEQYF; CDR3nt: TGTGCCAGCAGCGTGCCCGGGACAGCAGATTACGAGCAGTACTTC
d_gene: NA; abundance: NA; j_gene: TRBJ1-6; v_gene: TRBV6-5; CDR3aa: CASSYGGSYNSPLHF; CDR3nt: TGTGCCAGCAGTTACGGGGGCTCCTATAATTCACCCCTCCACTTT
d_gene: TRBD2; abundance: NA; j_gene: TRBJ2-3; v_gene: TRBV15; CDR3aa: CATSRDLVSGGHTDTQYF; CDR3nt: TGTGCCACCAGCAGAGATTTGGTTAGCGGGGGTCACACAGATACGCAGTATTTT
d_gene: TRBD1; abundance: few; j_gene: TRBJ1-4; v_gene: TRBV5-6; CDR3aa: CASSSQQGAREKLFF; CDR3nt: TGTGCCAGCAGCTCACAACAGGGGGCAAGGGAAAAACTGTTTTTT
d_gene: NA; abundance: NA; j_gene: TRBJ1-3; v_gene: TRBV19; CDR3aa: CASRQVAGNTIYF; CDR3nt: TGTGCCAGTAGGCAAGTCGCTGGCAACACCATATATTTT
d_gene: NA; abundance: NA; j_gene: TRBJ1-1; v_gene: TRBV2; CDR3aa: CASSDRVSRAFF; CDR3nt: TGTGCCAGCAGTGATAGGGTCAGTAGAGCTTTCTTT
d_gene: NA; abundance: NA; j_gene: TRBJ2-1; v_gene: TRBV19; CDR3aa: CASTPGVPYNEQFF; CDR3nt: TGTGCCAGTACCCCCGGGGTCCCTTACAATGAGCAGTTCTTC
d_gene: NA; abundance: once; j_gene: TRBJ1-5; v_gene: TRBV27; CDR3aa: CASSSRAGAHGQSNQPQHF; CDR3nt: TGTGCCAGCAGTTCACGAGCGGGGGCGCACGGACAGAGCAATCAGCCCCAGCATTTT
d_gene: NA; abundance: NA; j_gene: TRBJ1-3; v_gene: TRBV7-9; CDR3aa: CASSLAFPGNTIYF; CDR3nt: TGTGCCAGCAGCTTGGCGTTCCCTGGAAACACCATATATTTT
d_gene: NA; abundance: NA; j_gene: TRBJ1-5; v_gene: TRBV16; CDR3aa: CASSQSGVPNQPQHF; CDR3nt: TGTGCCAGCAGCCAATCCGGGGTCCCCAATCAGCCCCAGCATTTT
d_gene: NA; abundance: NA; j_gene: TRBJ1-5; v_gene: TRBV7-8; CDR3aa: CASSLMAGNQPQHF; CDR3nt: TGTGCCAGCAGCTTAATGGCAGGCAATCAGCCCCAGCATTTT
d_gene: NA; abundance: NA; j_gene: TRBJ2-3; v_gene: TRBV5-1; CDR3aa: CASSRLWARDTQYF; CDR3nt: TGCGCCAGCAGCCGACTTTGGGCTAGAGATACGCAGTATTTT
d_gene: NA; abundance: NA; j_gene: TRBJ2-1; v_gene: TRBV24-1; CDR3aa: CATSDFRGSGEQFF; CDR3nt: TGTGCCACCAGTGATTTCAGGGGCAGCGGTGAGCAGTTCTTC
d_gene: NA; abundance: NA; j_gene: TRBJ2-2; v_gene: TRBV11-1; CDR3aa: CASSIARGNTGELFF; CDR3nt: TGTGCCAGCAGCATCGCAAGGGGGAACACCGGGGAGCTGTTTTTT
d_gene: NA; abundance: once; j_gene: TRBJ2-7; v_gene: TRBV6-6; CDR3aa: CASSNDNSYEQYF; CDR3nt: TGTGCCAGCAGCAATGACAATTCCTACGAGCAGTACTTC
d_gene: TRBD1; abundance: NA; j_gene: TRBJ1-5; v_gene: TRBV2; CDR3aa: CASSESAGQQHF; CDR3nt: TGTGCCAGCAGTGAAAGCGCGGGACAGCAGCATTTT
d_gene: NA; abundance: NA; j_gene: TRBJ1-3; v_gene: TRBV7-2; CDR3aa: CASGTISSGNTIYF; CDR3nt: TGTGCCAGCGGAACAATCAGCTCTGGAAACACCATATATTTT
d_gene: TRBD1; abundance: NA; j_gene: TRBJ2-7; v_gene: TRBV15; CDR3aa: CATSMGQGPYEQYF; CDR3nt: TGTGCCACCAGCATGGGACAGGGGCCCTACGAGCAGTACTTC
d_gene: NA; abundance: NA; j_gene: TRBJ1-1; v_gene: TRBV6-6; CDR3aa: CASTQPRTNTEAFF; CDR3nt: TGTGCCAGCACACAGCCCAGAACGAACACTGAAGCTTTCTTT
d_gene: NA; abundance: NA; j_gene: TRBJ2-6; v_gene: TRBV19; CDR3aa: CASSPRSSGANVLTF; CDR3nt: TGTGCCAGTAGTCCGAGAAGCTCTGGGGCCAACGTCCTGACTTTC
d_gene: NA; abundance: NA; j_gene: TRBJ1-2; v_gene: TRBV10-3; CDR3aa: CAISESGGIYGYTF; CDR3nt: TGTGCCATCAGTGAGTCAGGAGGCATCTATGGCTACACCTTC
d_gene: NA; abundance: NA; j_gene: TRBJ2-5; v_gene: TRBV7-8; CDR3aa: CASSYLWGALETQYF; CDR3nt: TGTGCCAGCAGCTACTTGTGGGGGGCCTTGGAGACCCAGTACTTC
d_gene: NA; abundance: NA; j_gene: TRBJ1-1; v_gene: TRBV5-1; CDR3aa: CASSLFFGTNEAFF; CDR3nt: TGCGCCAGCAGCTTGTTTTTCGGGACGAATGAAGCTTTCTTT
d_gene: NA; abundance: NA; j_gene: TRBJ2-7; v_gene: TRBV18; CDR3aa: CASSLLEGKYEQYF; CDR3nt: TGTGCCAGCTCACTCCTTGAGGGGAAGTACGAGCAGTACTTC
d_gene: TRBD1; abundance: NA; j_gene: TRBJ1-6; v_gene: TRBV3-1/TRBV3-2; CDR3aa: CASSDRGDSPLHF; CDR3nt: TGTGCCAGCTCGGACAGGGGAGATTCACCCCTCCACTTT
d_gene: NA; abundance: NA; j_gene: TRBJ2-7; v_gene: TRBV6-2/TRBV6-3; CDR3aa: CASSYGPYEQYF; CDR3nt: TGTGCCAGCAGTTATGGACCCTACGAGCAGTACTTC
d_gene: NA; abundance: NA; j_gene: TRBJ1-1; v_gene: TRBV20-1; CDR3aa: CSATQITEAFF; CDR3nt: TGCAGTGCTACTCAAATCACTGAAGCTTTCTTT
d_gene: NA; abundance: NA; j_gene: TRBJ2-5; v_gene: TRBV6-5; CDR3aa: CASSRRRLQQETQYF; CDR3nt: TGTGCCAGCAGTCGACGCCGCCTTCAGCAAGAGACCCAGTACTTC
d_gene: NA; abundance: NA; j_gene: TRBJ1-4; v_gene: TRBV19; CDR3aa: CASSRVGPNEKLFF; CDR3nt: TGTGCCAGTAGCAGGGTTGGCCCGAATGAAAAACTGTTTTTT
d_gene: NA; abundance: NA; j_gene: TRBJ1-5; v_gene: TRBV5-5; CDR3aa: CASSLVPNQPQHF; CDR3nt: TGTGCCAGCAGCTTGGTCCCAAATCAGCCCCAGCATTTT
d_gene: NA; abundance: NA; j_gene: TRBJ1-4; v_gene: TRBV3-1/TRBV3-2; CDR3aa: CASSQGHGVVEKLFF; CDR3nt: TGTGCCAGCAGCCAAGGTCATGGGGTAGTAGAAAAACTGTTTTTT
d_gene: TRBD1; abundance: NA; j_gene: TRBJ2-1; v_gene: TRBV19; CDR3aa: CASSGTGGSYNEQFF; CDR3nt: TGTGCCAGCTCCGGGACAGGGGGTTCCTACAATGAGCAGTTCTTC
d_gene: TRBD1; abundance: NA; j_gene: TRBJ1-6; v_gene: TRBV19; CDR3aa: CASKEGTGRNSPLHF; CDR3nt: TGTGCCAGTAAAGAAGGGACAGGACGTAATTCACCCCTCCACTTT
d_gene: TRBD1; abundance: NA; j_gene: TRBJ1-3; v_gene: TRBV7-2; CDR3aa: CASSSKSQGNSGNTIYF; CDR3nt: TGTGCCAGCAGCTCAAAATCACAGGGGAACTCTGGAAACACCATATATTTT
d_gene: NA; abundance: NA; j_gene: TRBJ1-1; v_gene: TRBV6-5; CDR3aa: CASRPSGYTEAFF; CDR3nt: TGTGCCAGCAGACCTTCAGGGTACACTGAAGCTTTCTTT
d_gene: TRBD1; abundance: few; j_gene: TRBJ2-1; v_gene: TRBV24-1; CDR3aa: CATKAHRGDREQFF; CDR3nt: TGTGCCACGAAGGCGCACAGGGGGGATCGTGAGCAGTTCTTC
d_gene: NA; abundance: NA; j_gene: TRBJ1-1; v_gene: TRBV9; CDR3aa: CASSPGTVNTEAFF; CDR3nt: TGTGCCAGCAGCCCTGGGACGGTGAACACTGAAGCTTTCTTT
d_gene: NA; abundance: NA; j_gene: TRBJ1-5; v_gene: TRBV19; CDR3aa: CASSPTAYSNQPQHF; CDR3nt: TGTGCCAGTAGTCCGACAGCGTATAGCAATCAGCCCCAGCATTTT
d_gene: NA; abundance: few; j_gene: TRBJ1-3; v_gene: TRBV21-1; CDR3aa: CASSKGGGKGSGNTIYF; CDR3nt: TGTGCCAGCAGCAAAGGGGGAGGAAAAGGATCTGGAAACACCATATATTTT
d_gene: NA; abundance: NA; j_gene: TRBJ1-1; v_gene: TRBV29-1; CDR3aa: CSVEKRETSEAFF; CDR3nt: TGCAGCGTTGAAAAAAGGGAGACCTCTGAAGCTTTCTTT
d_gene: TRBD1; abundance: NA; j_gene: TRBJ1-2; v_gene: TRBV5-4; CDR3aa: CASSQGAPPVNYGYTF; CDR3nt: TGTGCCAGCAGCCAGGGGGCGCCTCCTGTTAACTATGGCTACACCTTC
d_gene: NA; abundance: NA; j_gene: TRBJ1-1; v_gene: TRBV3-1/TRBV3-2; CDR3aa: CASSQATGTEAFF; CDR3nt: TGTGCCAGCAGCCAAGCGACTGGCACTGAAGCTTTCTTT
d_gene: NA; abundance: NA; j_gene: TRBJ2-7; v_gene: TRBV19; CDR3aa: CASSIQPSGGYEQYF; CDR3nt: TGTGCCAGTAGTATCCAACCATCAGGGGGGTACGAGCAGTACTTC